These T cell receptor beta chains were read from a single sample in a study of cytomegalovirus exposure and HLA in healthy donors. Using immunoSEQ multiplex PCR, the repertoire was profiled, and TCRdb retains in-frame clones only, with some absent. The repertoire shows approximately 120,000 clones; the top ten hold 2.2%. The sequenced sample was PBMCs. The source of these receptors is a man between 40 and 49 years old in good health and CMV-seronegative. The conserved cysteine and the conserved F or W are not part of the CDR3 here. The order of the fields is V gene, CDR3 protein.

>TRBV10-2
ASSEVEGLGYT
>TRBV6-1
ASTKHREPHYEQY
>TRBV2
ASNSGNYEQY
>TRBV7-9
ASAAPAVRDTQY
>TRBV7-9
ASSPSAYNEQF
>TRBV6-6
ASSSTGEPAQPQH
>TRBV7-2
ASSPGLAGNKNIQY
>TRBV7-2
ASSFGLRDTQY
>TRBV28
ASSSGTFLNTEAF
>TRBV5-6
ASSLALSRDFSGEQY
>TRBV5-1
ASSTQGDRETQY
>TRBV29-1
SALDRSGNTIY
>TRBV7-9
ASSLFGLAGGDTQY
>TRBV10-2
ASSETPAGNQPQH
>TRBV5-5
ASSLLTGSWNQPQH
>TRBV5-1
ASSKETPRETQY
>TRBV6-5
ASMRQGVGETQY
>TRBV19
ASSYLLNTEAF
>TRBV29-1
SVSAQGDSSYEQY
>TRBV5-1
ASSLGQNYGYT
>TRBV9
ASSVGNRGYNEQF
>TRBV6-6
ASSLVVGQTYEQY
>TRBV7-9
ASSPLVGTGVYGYT
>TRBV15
ATSSDEGADQETQY
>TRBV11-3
ASSSLEESPTDTQY
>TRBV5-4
ASTPTGGLTEAF
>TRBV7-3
ASSLGGRDEAF
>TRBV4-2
ASSQAPGTSGRYNEQF
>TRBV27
ASSSAARGNTEAF